This TCR beta chain was sequenced for a study of T cell repertoires in cytomegalovirus infection (dated by TCRdb to between 2017 and 2020). As for the study more broadly: Peptide stimulations targeted recently identified HLA-C-restricted CMV epitopes, whose presentation resists viral immunomodulation, together with well-studied HLA-B-restricted epitopes. The HLA type of each donor mattered for the analysis, because public TCR beta signatures pointed to carriage of CMV infection along with the matching HLA type. Broader findings and caveats from the paper: The ex vivo response was dominated by HLA-C-restricted CMV-specific TCR beta clonotypes, which also provided the single most frequent clonotype in two of eight donors. Carriers of CMV infection plus the relevant HLA type were discriminated by the cumulative frequency of public TCR beta family members in the study cohort and in an independent roughly 320-donor cohort.

On this clonotype: Its antigen has not been determined. No base quality information exists; no much larger clone differs at one position.

The sample's treatment or condition label, in plain terms: in vitro stimulation with specific CMV peptide epitopes to enrich CMV-specific T cells. CDR1 and CDR2 were assigned from the germline V gene as MNHNS and SASEGT. The CDR3 covers 17 residues, taking in both the cysteine and the phenylalanine. The sequence is cut down to CDR3 DNA, 51 bases in frame from base 1. V is reduced by 2 bases and J by 1 base, leaving a spacing of 17 bases between them. Instrument used: Illumina HiSeq 1500. Through fastp at Q25 and MiXCR, TCRdb rebuilt clones from the public reads, retaining in-frame beta chains. Rows merge per CDR3 protein into single entries with the most common DNA and genes. The sample contains about 270,000 distinct CDR3 sequences, less than 25% of them found a single time. Of the sample, approximately 19% is held by the ten largest clones.

The sample in question was cultured PBMCs, obtained from culture after CMV antigen stimulation. This sequence was found in a human donor in good health (CMV status not recorded). Some clones in this sample may be carry-over from other donors' samples. The chain is encoded by TRBV6-1 joined to TRBJ2-5, and TRBD1 may be the D gene, going by 6 matching bases. The nucleotide sequence is given as TGTGCCAGCAGTGAAAGGCGAGGGGGTTTCGGCCAAGAGACCCAGTACTTC. It codes for CASSERRGGFGQETQYF.